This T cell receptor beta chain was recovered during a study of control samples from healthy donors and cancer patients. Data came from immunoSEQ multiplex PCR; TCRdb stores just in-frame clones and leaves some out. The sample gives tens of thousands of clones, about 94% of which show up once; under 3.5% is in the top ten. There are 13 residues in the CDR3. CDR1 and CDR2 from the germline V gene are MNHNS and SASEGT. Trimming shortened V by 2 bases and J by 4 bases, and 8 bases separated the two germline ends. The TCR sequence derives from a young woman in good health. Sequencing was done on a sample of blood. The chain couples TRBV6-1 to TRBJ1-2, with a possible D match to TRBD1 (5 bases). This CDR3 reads CASSERGTYGYTF. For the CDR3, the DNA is TGTGCCAGCAGTGAAAGAGGGACCTATGGCTACACCTTC.